Following are 23 T cell receptor beta chains from one sample sequenced in a study of CD4 T cells in relation to SARS-CoV-2 and coronaviruses. CD4+ T cells from unexposed donors were obtained before the COVID-19 pandemic (2011-2018). After roughly ten days of culture, CD4+ T cells were isolated. Some clones are missing from TCRdb's copy, which holds only in-frame ones; the method was immunoSEQ multiplex PCR. The table shows 15,000 to 20,000 clones, with around 82% occurring only once. These receptors' targets are unknown. Sequenced sample: CD4+ T cells from PBMCs, cultured in vitro. These receptors were collected from a human donor in good health.

The chain links TRBV5-6 to TRBJ1-2; TRBD1 might be the D (5 bases). The CDR3 runs 13 residues. Per germline, CDR1 SGHDT and CDR2 YYEEEE. V shed 2 bases and J shed 4 bases, with 9 bases lying between them. The CDR3 DNA is TGTGCCAGCAGCTTACCCAGGGTCTATGGCTACACCTTC. This codes for CASSLPRVYGYTF.

The chain couples TRBV9 to TRBJ1-6; 7 bases fit TRBD1. Germline CDR1 is SGDLS and CDR2 is YYNGEE. J gave up 0 bases and V 3 bases, and 3 bases lay outside the gene matches. The CDR3 runs to 16 residues. The CDR3 is CASSETGSSYNSPLHF. The CDR3 nucleotides read TGTGCCAGCAGCGAGACAGGGAGCTCCTATAATTCACCCCTCCACTTT.

The chain links TRBV28 to TRBJ2-5; 7 bases map to TRBD2. CDR3 size: 14 residues. J was trimmed by 5 bases and V by 3 bases; bases with no gene match: 6. CDR1 MDHEN and CDR2 SYDVKM come from the germline V gene. In nucleotides, the CDR3 is TGTGCCAGCAGTTTCAGCGGGGTCGGGGAGACCCAGTACTTC. It is translated as CASSFSGVGETQYF.

The chain has TRBV13 and TRBJ2-1; TRBD2 matches 7 bases. V lost 0 bases to trimming and J lost 14 bases; unmatched junction nucleotides: 4. The CDR3 runs 12 residues. Germline V gene sequence: CDR1 PRHDT, CDR2 FYEKMQ (reference sequence). The CDR3 DNA sequence: TGTGCCAGCAGCTTAGGGCGGGAGAAGAAGTTCTTC. Encoded protein: CASSLGREKKFF.

The rearrangement joins TRBV5-4 to TRBJ2-2; 8 bases map to TRBD2. The CDR3 extends over 15 amino acids. CDR1 is SGHNT and CDR2 is YYREEE in the germline V gene (reference sequence). The ends lost 3 bases at V and 4 bases at J; junction bases unmatched: 5. The CDR3 reads CASSSGGDGTGELFF. CDR3 nucleotides: TGTGCCAGCAGCTCGGGGGGGGATGGCACCGGGGAGCTGTTTTTT.

The rearrangement links TRBV18 to TRBJ2-3; D is unresolved. V lost 6 bases and J 2 bases, leaving 3 bases between the germline ends. The CDR3 covers 11 residues. CDR1 is KGHSH and CDR2 is LQKENI in the germline V gene. The CDR3 loop reads CASSPTDTQYF. CDR3 bases: TGTGCCAGCTCCCCCACAGATACGCAGTATTTT.

The V call is TRBV20-1, the J call TRBJ2-1, with D unclear. Trimming took off 3 bases at V and 3 bases at J, with 15 bases between the two ends. The length of the CDR3 is 15 residues. Germline CDR1 DFQATT, CDR2 SNEGSKA (reference sequence). The CDR3 DNA sequence: TGCAGTGCTAGTGACCGGCAGAGACTCTACAATGAGCAGTTCTTC. Amino acids: CSASDRQRLYNEQFF.

The rearrangement links TRBV3-1 (or the pseudogene TRBV3-2) to TRBJ1-1, with D maybe TRBD1 (5 bases). CDR3 length: 17 amino acids. The ends were cut back, 2 bases at V and 4 bases at J, with 20 bases in the middle. CDR1 and CDR2 from the germline V gene are LGHDT and YNNKEL (reference sequence). This chain's CDR3 is CASSQSPGVGAATEAFF. The CDR3 nucleotides are TGTGCCAGCAGCCAATCCCCCGGGGTTGGGGCGGCCACTGAAGCTTTCTTT.

The chain uses TRBV21-1 and TRBJ1-3. TRBV21-1 represents a pseudogene. CDR3 size: 16 residues. In DNA, the CDR3 is TGTGCCAGCAGCAAAGTGGGGGGGGTCTCTGGAAACACCATATATTTT. It is translated as CASSKVGGVSGNTIYF.

This clone has only one observation. The chain has TRBV4-1 and TRBJ2-4; a weak D match, TRBD1 (5 bases). Germline CDR1 is MGHRA and CDR2 is YSYEKL. This CDR3 is 15 amino acids long. V dropped 0 bases and J dropped 7 bases, with 13 bases sitting between them. The CDR3 bases are TGCGCCAGCAGCCAAGATCCAGGGCTTGGGAACATTCAGTACTTC. The encoded protein is CASSQDPGLGNIQYF.

This sequence joins TRBV18 and TRBJ1-4; TRBD1 is a possible D gene (5 bases). The ends were cut back, 3 bases at V and 5 bases at J, with 13 bases in the middle. Germline-derived CDR1 and CDR2 are KGHSH and LQKENI. The CDR3 contains 15 residues. CDR3 coding DNA: TGTGCCAGCTCACCCCGGGACCGACGAAATGAAAAACTGTTTTTT. Amino acid sequence: CASSPRDRRNEKLFF.

This clone is hyperexpanded (1% or more). The CDR3 sequence: CATSDGFGGSTGNEQFF. CDR3 bases: TGTGCCACCAGTGATGGGTTCGGGGGGTCCACAGGGAATGAGCAGTTCTTC. The genes are TRBV24-1 and TRBJ2-1; possible D gene TRBD2, 7 bases. This CDR3 spans 17 amino acids. V gave up 3 bases and J gave up 7 bases, with 21 bases separating them. Looked up from germline, CDR1 is KGHDR and CDR2 is SFDVKD.

The chain couples TRBV12-5 to TRBJ1-5; TRBD1 agrees at 9 bases. J lost 4 bases, V lost 0 bases, and 10 bases had no gene match. There are 18 residues in the CDR3. CDR1 and CDR2 (germline): LGHNT, FRNRAP. In nucleotides, the CDR3 is TGTGCTAGTGGTTTGGTAACCCTAACAGGGGGCGGGAATCAGCCCCAGCATTTT. Translation: CASGLVTLTGGGNQPQHF. Combining the CDR3 with reference TRBV12-5 and TRBJ1-5 gives the whole variable domain DARVTQTPRHKVTEMGQEVTMRCQPILGHNTVFWYRQTMMQGLELLAYFRNRAPLDDSGMPKDRFSAEMPDATLATLKIQPSEPRDSAVYFCASGLVTLTGGGNQPQHFGDGTRLSIL.

J is TRBJ2-1 and V is TRBV10-3; D is unresolved. Trimming removed 0 bases at V and 10 bases at J, with 7 bases between. This CDR3 is 12 amino acids long. Germline CDR1 reads ENHRY; CDR2 reads SYGVKD. DNA for the CDR3: TGTGCCATCAGTGAGTCGGTGGCGGAGCAGTTCTTC. This encodes CAISESVAEQFF.

This clone turned up a few times. The V gene is TRBV15, the J gene TRBJ1-2; unclear D gene. V was trimmed by 0 bases and J by 2 bases, leaving 10 bases between them. This CDR3 region has 15 residues. Germline V CDR1 and CDR2: LNHNV, YYDKDF (reference sequence). DNA of the CDR3: TGTGCCACCAGCAGAGATTTGGTAGGGAACTATGGCTACACCTTC. Protein: CATSRDLVGNYGYTF. Based on the CDR3 plus reference TRBV15 and TRBJ1-2, the full variable domain is DAMVIQNPRYQVTQFGKPVTLSCSQTLNHNVMYWYQQKSSQAPKLLFHYYDKDFNNEADTPDNFQSRRPNTSFCFLDIRSPGLGDTAMYLCATSRDLVGNYGYTFGSGTRLTVV.

The V call is TRBV20-1, the J call TRBJ2-5; D unresolved. The CDR3 sequence is 10 residues long. V was pared by 7 bases and J by 7 bases, with 10 bases between. CDR1 is DFQATT and CDR2 is SNEGSKA in the germline V gene (reference sequence). CDR3 sequence (DNA): TGCAGTGTGGGGTTGGGGACCCAGTACTTC. This sequence encodes CSVGLGTQYF.

This chain connects TRBV28 to TRBJ2-1; D is uncertain. Trimming stripped 2 bases from V and 10 bases from J, with 6 bases between. The CDR3 spans 11 residues. Germline V gene lookup returns CDR1 MDHEN and CDR2 SYDVKM. CDR3 sequence: CASSLGFEQFF. Here the CDR3 DNA reads TGTGCCAGCAGTTTAGGCTTCGAGCAGTTCTTC.

The gene calls are TRBV28 and TRBJ2-1; 10 bases match TRBD2. Trimming cost V 1 base and J 4 bases; bases outside gene matches: 10. CDR1 and CDR2 (germline): MDHEN, SYDVKM. The CDR3 runs 18 residues. As DNA, the CDR3 is TGTGCCAGCAGTTTATTAAGGGTAGCGGGAGGCCTTTACAATGAGCAGTTCTTC. Residues: CASSLLRVAGGLYNEQFF.

The gene calls are TRBV27 and TRBJ2-5; 12 nucleotides match TRBD1. This CDR3 has 15 residues. Trimming cost V 6 bases and J 4 bases; bases outside gene matches: 6. In germline, CDR1 is MNHEY, CDR2 SMNVEV (reference sequence). CDR3 sequence (DNA): TGTGCCAGCAGGAAGGGACAGGGGGCCGGAGAGACCCAGTACTTC. Amino acid sequence: CASRKGQGAGETQYF.

The rearrangement links TRBV27 to TRBJ1-2; D not resolved. CDR3 length equals 13 residues. Between the trimmed V and J ends, which lost 5 bases and 5 bases, there was a span of 12 bases. Germline CDR1 MNHEY, CDR2 SMNVEV (reference sequence). CDR3 DNA: TGTGCCAGCAGTAGGGCTGGACCATATGGCTACACCTTC. Protein product: CASSRAGPYGYTF.

The chain employs TRBV3-1 (or the pseudogene TRBV3-2) and TRBJ1-4; D uncertain. The germline CDR1 and CDR2 sequences are LGHDT and YNNKEL (reference sequence). There are 13 residues in the CDR3. With 8 bases removed from V and 0 bases from J, the gap between germline ends came to 7 bases. The CDR3 spells CASGRATNEKLFF. The CDR3 coding sequence is TGTGCCAGCGGACGTGCAACTAATGAAAAACTGTTTTTT.

The chain employs TRBV2 and TRBJ2-1; D is possibly TRBD1 or TRBD2 (5 bases each). The V end lost 2 bases, the J end lost 2 bases, and 13 bases lay between the germline ends. The CDR3 extends over 16 amino acids. Per the germline V gene, CDR1 is SNHLY and CDR2 is FYNNEI. The CDR3 DNA is TGTGCCAGCAGTGAAATTGGGGGTGTCCCCTACAATGAGCAGTTCTTC. Protein: CASSEIGGVPYNEQFF.

This clone has only a few counts. The chain recombines TRBV19 with TRBJ1-5; unclear D gene. Germline lookup yields CDR1 LNHDA and CDR2 SQIVND (reference sequence). The V end was cut by 3 bases, the J end by 7 bases, with 10 bases between. This CDR3 has 13 residues. The CDR3: CASSISDGQPQHF. In nucleotides, the CDR3 is TGTGCCAGTAGTATTAGTGACGGACAGCCCCAGCATTTT.